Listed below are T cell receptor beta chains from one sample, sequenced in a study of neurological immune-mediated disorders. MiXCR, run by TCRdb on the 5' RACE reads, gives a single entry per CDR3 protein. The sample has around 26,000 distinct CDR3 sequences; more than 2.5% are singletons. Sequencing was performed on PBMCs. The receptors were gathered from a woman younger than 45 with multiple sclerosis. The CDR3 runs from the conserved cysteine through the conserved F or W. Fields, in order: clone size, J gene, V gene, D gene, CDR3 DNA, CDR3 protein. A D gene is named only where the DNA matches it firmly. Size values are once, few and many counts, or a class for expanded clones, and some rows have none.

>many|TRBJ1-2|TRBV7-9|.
TGTGCCAGCAGCCCAGTATCGGGGGTCTATGGCTACACCTTC
CASSPVSGVYGYTF
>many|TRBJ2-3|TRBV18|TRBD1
TGTGCCAGCTCACCAGGGACAGCCACAGATACGCAGTATTTT
CASSPGTATDTQYF
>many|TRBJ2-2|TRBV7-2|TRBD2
TGTGCCAGCAGGCCGCGACTAGCGGTGAACACCGGGGAGCTGTTTTTT
CASRPRLAVNTGELFF
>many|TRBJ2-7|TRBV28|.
TGTGCCAGCAGTTTATTATTCCAAGCCTACGAGCAGTACTTC
CASSLLFQAYEQYF
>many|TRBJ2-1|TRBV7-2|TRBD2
TGTGCCAGCAGCTTACACTTAGCGGGATTCCCCTTCTTC
CASSLHLAGFPFF
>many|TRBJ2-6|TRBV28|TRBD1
TGTGCCAGCAGTCCCCGGGACAGGAGGGGCTCTGGGGCCAACGTCCTGACTTTC
CASSPRDRRGSGANVLTF
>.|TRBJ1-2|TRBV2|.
TGTGCCAGCAGCTCCAGTGGCTACACCTTC
CASSSSGYTF
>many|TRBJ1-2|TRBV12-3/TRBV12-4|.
TGTGCCAGCACCCCTTTAGCTAGATCCTATGGCTACACCTTC
CASTPLARSYGYTF
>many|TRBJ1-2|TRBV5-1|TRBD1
TGCGCCAGCAGCTTTACAGGGGACTATGGCTACACCTTC
CASSFTGDYGYTF
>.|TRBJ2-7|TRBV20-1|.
TGCAGTGTACCAAGCACGCGGGCCTACGAGCAGTACTTC
CSVPSTRAYEQYF
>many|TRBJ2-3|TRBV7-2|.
TGTGCCAGCAGCTCCTCGCCCACAGATACGCAGTATTTT
CASSSSPTDTQYF
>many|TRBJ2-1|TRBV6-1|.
TGTGCCAGCAGTGATAGGGTAGGCCGTCGGGGGCAGTTCTTC
CASSDRVGRRGQFF
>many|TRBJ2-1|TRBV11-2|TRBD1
TGTGCCAGCAGCCGACAGGGGAATGAGCAGTTCTTC
CASSRQGNEQFF
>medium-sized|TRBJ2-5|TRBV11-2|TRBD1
TGTGCCAGCAGCCCTCCGGGACAGGGTTTGGGGACCCAGTACTTC
CASSPPGQGLGTQYF
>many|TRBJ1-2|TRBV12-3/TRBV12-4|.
TGTGCCAGCAGCCCACAGGTTAACTATGGCTACACCTTC
CASSPQVNYGYTF
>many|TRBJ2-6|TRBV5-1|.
TGCGCCAGCAGCTTGGCCAGTTACTCTGGGGCCAACGTCCTGACTTTC
CASSLASYSGANVLTF
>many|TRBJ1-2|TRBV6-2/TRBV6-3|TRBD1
TGTGCCAGCAGTTACTCGAGGTCCGGGACAGATTATGGCTACACCTTC
CASSYSRSGTDYGYTF
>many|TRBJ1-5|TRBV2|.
TGTGCCAGCAGTGACACGGGCTTAAGGAGTCAGCCCCAGAATTTT
CASSDTGLRSQPQNF
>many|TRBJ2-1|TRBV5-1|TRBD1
TGCGCCAGCAGCTTGTTATCAGGGGGTAGTGAGCAGTTCTTC
CASSLLSGGSEQFF
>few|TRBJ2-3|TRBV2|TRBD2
TGTGCCAGCAGTCGGACTAGCGGGGGACAAACCCTCTCCACAGATACGCAGTATTTT
CASSRTSGGQTLSTDTQYF
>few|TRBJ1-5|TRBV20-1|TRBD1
TGCAGTGCTAGTCCCGGACAGGGGGCATGGGGCAATCAGCCCCAGAATTTT
CSASPGQGAWGNQPQNF
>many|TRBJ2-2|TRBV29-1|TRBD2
TGCAGCGTTGCGGGAGGGCCGACCGGGGAGCTGTTTTTT
CSVAGGPTGELFF
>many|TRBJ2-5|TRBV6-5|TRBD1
TGTGCCAGCAGTCCCTCGGACAGGCAAGAGACCCAGTACTTC
CASSPSDRQETQYF
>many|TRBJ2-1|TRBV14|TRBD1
TGTGCCAGCAGCCCGCCCAGGGGACAGGGGAGGCTCGATGAGCAGTTCTTC
CASSPPRGQGRLDEQFF
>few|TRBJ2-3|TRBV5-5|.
TGTGCCAGCAGCTTGGCAACCTCCGATACGCAGTATTTT
CASSLATSDTQYF
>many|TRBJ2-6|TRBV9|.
TGTGCCAGCAGCCCTACCCCAGGGGGGGGTCCTGGGGCCAACGTCCTGACTTTC
CASSPTPGGGPGANVLTF
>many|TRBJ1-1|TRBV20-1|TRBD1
TGCAGTGCAGCGGGGACAGGGTTTACGAACACTGAAGCTTTCTTT
CSAAGTGFTNTEAFF
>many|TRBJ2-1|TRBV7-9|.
TGTGCCAGCAGCTGGGGGAGCTACAATGAGCAGTTCTTC
CASSWGSYNEQFF
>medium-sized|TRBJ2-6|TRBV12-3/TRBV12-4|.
TGTGCCAGCAGTTTTAGCTCTGGGGCCAACGTCCTGACTTTC
CASSFSSGANVLTF
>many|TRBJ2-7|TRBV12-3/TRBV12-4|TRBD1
TGTGCCAGCAGTTCTCTTTCCGGGGGACAGGGTTCCTACGAGCAGTACTTC
CASSSLSGGQGSYEQYF
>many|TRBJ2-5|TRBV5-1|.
TGCGCCAGCAGCTTGGGGGTTGGAGGGATCCAAGAGACCCAGTACTTC
CASSLGVGGIQETQYF
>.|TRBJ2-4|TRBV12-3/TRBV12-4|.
TGTGCCAGCAGCCAGGGGGGTAGTCACATTCAGTACTTC
CASSQGGSHIQYF
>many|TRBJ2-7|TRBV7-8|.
TGTGCCAGCAGTCCAAGGGGGACACCCACCTCCTACGAGCAGTACTTC
CASSPRGTPTSYEQYF
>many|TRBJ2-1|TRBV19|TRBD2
TGTGCCAGTAGAGAGAGGGAGGGAGGTAATGAGCAGTTCTTC
CASREREGGNEQFF
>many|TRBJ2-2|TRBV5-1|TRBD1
TGCGCCAGCAGCTCCAGACAGGGAACGGGCGGGGAGCTGTTTTTT
CASSSRQGTGGELFF
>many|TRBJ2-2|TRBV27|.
TGTGCCAGCAGTTCCCGATCCCCGAAGGACCCAGGGGGGGCCACTTCCGGGGAGCTGTTTTTT
CASSSRSPKDPGGATSGELFF
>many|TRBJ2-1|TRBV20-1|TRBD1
TGCAGTGCTAGAGACCCCGGGACAGGGGGCTACAATGAGCAGTTCTTC
CSARDPGTGGYNEQFF
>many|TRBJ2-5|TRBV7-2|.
TGTGCCAGCAGCTTAGGGCCAGTAGCCCAGTACTTC
CASSLGPVAQYF
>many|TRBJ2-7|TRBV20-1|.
TGCAGTGCTCGACTTTCTAAGGGAGGACGGTCCTACGAGCAGTACTTC
CSARLSKGGRSYEQYF
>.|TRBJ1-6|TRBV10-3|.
TGTGCCATCTCGGAGCGGGGTAACTCACCCCTCCACTTT
CAISERGNSPLHF
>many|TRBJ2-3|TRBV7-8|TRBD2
TGTGCCAGCAGCCCTACGATAAGACTAGCGGGGGGGTCAGATACGCAGTATTTT
CASSPTIRLAGGSDTQYF
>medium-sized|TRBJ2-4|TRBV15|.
TGTGCCACCAGCAGAGATTCCGGGGAAACAGTCAAAAACATTCAGTACTTC
CATSRDSGETVKNIQYF
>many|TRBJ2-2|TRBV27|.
TGTGCCAGCAGCCAGGGGGGGAACACCGGGGAGCTGTTTTTT
CASSQGGNTGELFF
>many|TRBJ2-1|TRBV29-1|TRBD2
TGCAGCGTTGAACCTTCTAGCGGGAGGGCCAATGAGCAGTTCTTC
CSVEPSSGRANEQFF
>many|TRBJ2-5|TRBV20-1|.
TGCAGTGCTAGAGATCGGGAGACCCAGTACTTC
CSARDRETQYF
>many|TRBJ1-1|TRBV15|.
TGTGCCACCAGCAGAGAACTCAGGAACACTGAAGCTTTCTTT
CATSRELRNTEAFF
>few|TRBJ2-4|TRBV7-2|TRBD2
TGTGCCAGCAGCTTAGGTGGGCGGGAGGCTAAAAACATTCAGTACTTC
CASSLGGREAKNIQYF
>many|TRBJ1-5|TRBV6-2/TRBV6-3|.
TGTGCCAGCAGGCCAGGGGCTAGCAATCAGCCCCAGCATTTT
CASRPGASNQPQHF
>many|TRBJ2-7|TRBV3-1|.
TGTGCCAGCAGCAGAGGTAACGAGCAGTACTTC
CASSRGNEQYF
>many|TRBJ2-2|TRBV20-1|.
TGCAGTGCTAGAGATGGCACCGCACCCGCCGGGGAGCTGTTTTTT
CSARDGTAPAGELFF
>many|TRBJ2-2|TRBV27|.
TGTGCCAGCACTCGAAACCGCCAGGTCACCGGGGAGCTGTTTTTT
CASTRNRQVTGELFF
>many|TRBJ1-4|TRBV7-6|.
TGTGCCAGCCGATACAACCAGGGGCCTAATGAAAAACTGTTTTTT
CASRYNQGPNEKLFF
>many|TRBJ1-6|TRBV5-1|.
TGCGCCAGCTCTGGGCAGGGGAATTCACCCCTCCACTTT
CASSGQGNSPLHF
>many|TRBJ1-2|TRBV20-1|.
TGCAGTGCTAGCAAACAGGGACTCTATGATGGCTACACCTTC
CSASKQGLYDGYTF